The sequence of this T cell receptor (beta chain) was determined in a study of response to subunit inactivated influenza vaccine (dated by TCRdb to 2017 to 2018). About the investigation overall: To follow how T cells responded to a trivalent subunit inactivated influenza vaccine, the researchers relied on deep quantitative profiling of the T cell receptor repertoire.

Summary of the overall study and its limitations: The authors proposed that each seasonal influenza vaccination may bring in only a limited number of new T cells.

This clonotype was counted ten times or more. The antigen it recognizes is unknown. No quality values exist for individual bases; no much larger clone is one base distant. The library was obtained by RT-PCR. The listed sequencing device is Illumina HiSeq 2500. TCRdb reprocessing: public reads trimmed at Q25 with fastp, clones called with MiXCR, in-frame beta chains kept. Here each entry gathers all rows of one CDR3 protein and keeps the most common genes and DNA. For this sample the table gives 450,000 to 700,000 distinct CDR3 sequences, of which less than 15% were detected only once. Approximately 12% of the sample rests with the top ten. The receptor comes from a man between 45 and 60 years old who received an inactivated influenza vaccine. Donor details come from another sample of the same person, matched by shared clones. This sample comprised PBMCs from blood, obtained less than 13 days after vaccination.

The sequence in DNA is TGTGCCAGCAGCTTGGGACTAGCGGGACATAGCGGGGAGACCCAGTACTTC. Translated, it gives CASSLGLAGHSGETQYF. The chain is encoded by TRBV11-2 joined to TRBJ2-5; 13 bases in the junction line up with TRBD2. The germline V end is reduced by 3 bases and the J end by 5 bases; junction bases left unmatched: 9. The CDR3 has 17 amino acids, counting the end cysteine and phenylalanine. Of the read, only the CDR3 DNA is kept; its 51 bases are in frame from base 1. CDR1 and CDR2, per the germline V gene, are SGHAT and FQNNGV.